This entry is about one T cell receptor beta chain. Its antigen remains unidentified. Germline CDR1 and CDR2: SQVTM and ANQGSEA. Trimming took 3 bases from V and 3 from J; bases not matched to a gene: 2. The CDR3 is made up of 13 amino acids. Sequencing was performed with immunoSEQ multiplex PCR; in TCRdb, only in-frame clones are kept and a portion is missing. The table shows tens of thousands of clones, with 92% occurring only once. These data originate in a study of graft-versus-host responses after intestinal transplantation. Overall study context: Each recipient received a multivisceral, liver-intestinal, or isolated intestinal graft. Study observations and caveats: Recipient marrow showed GvH clones, some seen first in ileum or blood.

Here the sequenced sample was PBMCs, taken 98 days after intestinal transplantation. The receptor was derived from a human patient who received an intestinal transplant, so some T cells may come from the graft donor. This rearrangement joins TRBV29-1 to TRBJ2-7; TRBD2 agrees at 10 bases. The CDR3 DNA reads as TGCAGCGTTGAGTCTAGCGGGGGCTACGAGCAGTACTTC. As protein: CSVESSGGYEQYF.